Following are 27 T cell receptor beta chains from one sample sequenced in a study of T cells after yellow fever vaccination. From the 5' RACE reads, TCRdb called clonotypes with MiXCR, one entry per CDR3 protein. The repertoire holds hundreds of thousands of distinct CDR3 sequences, with about 13% as singletons. Specimen: PBMCs, collected on the day of the yellow fever booster vaccination. These receptors came from a man aged 30 to 45 who received the YFV17D yellow fever vaccine.

This clonotype was recorded a few times. The chain employs TRBV29-1 and TRBJ2-3, with TRBD2 matching over 9 bases. This CDR3 has 17 amino acids. Losses at the gene ends were 0 bases for V and 3 bases for J; bases not matched to a gene: 10. Germline V lookup: CDR1 SQVTM, CDR2 ANQGSEA. CDR3 loop: CSVEDQGTSGFTDTQYF. CDR3 nucleotides: TGCAGCGTTGAAGATCAAGGCACTAGCGGGTTTACAGATACGCAGTATTTT.

This clonotype was seen more than once but under ten times. The chain has TRBV5-1 and TRBJ2-3; TRBD2 aligns across 14 bases. The germline gives CDR1 SGHRS, CDR2 YFSETQ. V gave up 4 bases and J gave up 7 bases; unmatched junction bases: 11. CDR3 size: 17 residues. This CDR3 reads CASSLQGTSGSRNTQYF. CDR3 nucleotides: TGCGCCAGCAGCCTGCAGGGGACTAGCGGGAGTAGGAATACGCAGTATTTT.

V gene TRBV28 combines with J gene TRBJ2-1, with 7 nucleotides matching TRBD2. This CDR3 contains 14 residues. Germline trimming cut 3 bases from V and 5 bases from J; bases unmatched to any gene: 4. The germline V gene encodes CDR1 MDHEN and CDR2 SYDVKM. The CDR3 coding sequence is TGTGCCAGCAGTTTTGGGCTAGCGGACAATGAGCAGTTCTTC. It yields the protein CASSFGLADNEQFF.

The CDR3 bases are TGCGCCAGCAGCCAAGACAGGGGGCTTTCCGGGGAGCTGTTTTTT. Its protein is CASSQDRGLSGELFF. The V gene is TRBV4-3, the J gene TRBJ2-2, with 8 positions matching TRBD1. CDR1 and CDR2 from the germline V gene are LGHNA and YSLEER. The CDR3 contains 15 residues. V dropped 0 bases and J dropped 6; count of bases not matched to a gene: 3.

The chain is built from TRBV12-3 or TRBV12-4 and TRBJ2-2; D is uncertain. This CDR3 region has 13 residues. Trimming removed 5 bases at V and 2 bases at J, with 6 bases between. CDR3 nucleotide sequence: TGTGCCAGCAGTGCGCTTAACACCGGGGAGCTGTTTTTT. Encoded protein: CASSALNTGELFF.

This clonotype appeared a few times. The CDR3 spells CATSSSPSWTGANVLTF. The CDR3 DNA is TGTGCCACCAGCTCGAGCCCCTCCTGGACTGGGGCCAACGTCCTGACTTTC. V usage is TRBV15 and J usage is TRBJ2-6; D unresolved. The CDR3 has 17 amino acids. The V and J ends lost 5 bases and 2 bases respectively, with 16 bases between them. CDR1 and CDR2 (germline): LNHNV, YYDKDF (reference sequence). Filled out from reference TRBV15 and TRBJ2-6, the complete variable domain reads DAMVIQNPRYQVTQFGKPVTLSCSQTLNHNVMYWYQQKSSQAPKLLFHYYDKDFNNEADTPDNFQSRRPNTSFCFLDIRSPGLGDTAMYLCATSSSPSWTGANVLTFGAGSRLTVL.

This clonotype was counted only a few times. The J gene is TRBJ2-1, the V gene TRBV19, with 8 bases that match TRBD1. The CDR3 loop spans 15 amino acids. The V gene's germline CDR1 is LNHDA and CDR2 SQIVND (reference sequence). V trimming: 6 bases; J trimming: 2 bases; junction bases outside the gene matches: 6. CDR3 in DNA: TGTGCCAGTAGACGGACAGGGCTGACCTACAATGAGCAGTTCTTC. Encoded protein: CASRRTGLTYNEQFF.

The rearrangement uses TRBV7-2 and TRBJ2-4, with 7 bases fitting TRBD2. Germline CDR1 reads SGHTA; CDR2 reads FQGNSA. CDR3 size: 16 residues. V lost 6 bases and J lost 1; bases outside the gene matches: 9. CDR3 residues: CASSYAAGVAKNIQYF. CDR3 DNA: TGTGCCAGCAGTTACGCTGCGGGAGTGGCCAAAAACATTCAGTACTTC.

The sample holds many counts of this clonotype. In DNA, the CDR3 is TGTGCCAGCAGCATCAAAGAGACCCAGTACTTC. Protein product: CASSIKETQYF. The chain combines TRBV11-2 with TRBJ2-5; no firm D call. Trimming pared 5 bases from V and 3 bases from J, leaving 4 bases between. Germline CDR1 reads SGHAT; CDR2 reads FQNNGV. CDR3 length: 11 amino acids.

This clonotype was found a few times. The chain couples TRBV20-1 to TRBJ2-1; TRBD2 matches 9 bases. Losses at the gene ends were 6 bases for V and 5 bases for J; bases not matched to a gene: 14. Per the germline V gene, CDR1 is DFQATT and CDR2 is SNEGSKA (reference sequence). The CDR3 extends over 16 amino acids. DNA for the CDR3: TGCAGTGCATCCCAGACGGGCGGGAGGGGTAACAATGAGCAGTTCTTC. Amino acids: CSASQTGGRGNNEQFF.

The chain carries TRBV5-1 and TRBJ2-5; no definite D call. The V gene lost 1 base and the J gene lost 5 bases, with 9 bases spanning the gap. Germline V CDR1 and CDR2: SGHRS, YFSETQ. The CDR3 is made up of 13 amino acids. CDR3: CASSLNERETQYF. The CDR3, as DNA: TGCGCCAGCAGCTTGAATGAGCGCGAGACCCAGTACTTC.

There are a few counts of this clonotype. The V gene is TRBV7-2, the J gene TRBJ1-3; D gene uncertain. Germline loops: CDR1 SGHTA, CDR2 FQGNSA. Trimming pared 1 base from V and 4 bases from J, leaving 5 bases between. This CDR3 comprises 13 residues. The CDR3 loop is CASSLGVGNTIYF. The CDR3 nucleotides are TGTGCCAGCAGCTTAGGAGTAGGAAACACCATATATTTT.

The chain links TRBV18 to TRBJ1-1, with a weak D call TRBD1 (5 bases). V was shortened by 6 bases and J by 7 bases, with 24 bases between the two germline ends. CDR3 length: 16 residues. Germline loops: CDR1 KGHSH, CDR2 LQKENI. The CDR3, as DNA: TGTGCCAGCTCCTCAAACAACAGGTTGAGAAGCATTGAAGCTTTCTTT. This codes for CASSSNNRLRSIEAFF.

The chain uses TRBV19 and TRBJ2-7; 7 bases are shared with TRBD2. V dropped 1 base and J dropped 5; count of bases not matched to a gene: 8. The germline V gene has CDR1 LNHDA and CDR2 SQIVND (reference sequence). CDR3 size: 15 residues. This chain's CDR3 is CASSIGGSRWDEQYF. Written as DNA, the CDR3 is TGTGCCAGTAGTATAGGCGGGAGTCGGTGGGACGAGCAGTACTTC.

V usage is TRBV7-8 and J usage is TRBJ2-1; the D gene is possibly TRBD2 (6 bases). This CDR3 has 18 amino acids. The germline V and J ends were trimmed by 2 bases and 4 bases, with 21 bases remaining between them. Germline CDR1 is SGHVS and CDR2 is FQNEAQ. The DNA for the CDR3 is TGTGCCAGCAGCTTACTGAGCCGGGAGTTGATCTTATACAATGAGCAGTTCTTC. Protein sequence: CASSLLSRELILYNEQFF.

This clonotype was counted between two and nine times. The rearrangement joins TRBV7-9 to TRBJ1-1, with TRBD1 as a possible D gene (6 bases). CDR1 and CDR2 from the germline V gene are SEHNR and FQNEAQ (reference sequence). Trimming removed 0 bases from V and 8 bases from J, with 13 bases in between. The CDR3 contains 14 residues. The CDR3 is CASSLASGVKEAFF. The CDR3 DNA reads TGTGCCAGCAGCTTAGCATCAGGGGTGAAGGAAGCTTTCTTT.

This chain links TRBV4-3 with TRBJ2-2, with D possibly being TRBD2 (6 bases). V was trimmed by 7 bases and J by 2 bases, leaving 17 bases between them. This CDR3 has 16 amino acids. Looked up from germline, CDR1 is LGHNA and CDR2 is YSLEER. The CDR3 region is CASTRFALANTGELFF. CDR3 DNA: TGCGCCAGCACCCGATTTGCACTAGCTAACACCGGGGAGCTGTTTTTT.

Ten or more counts support this clonotype. The chain carries TRBV20-1 and TRBJ2-1, with D possibly being TRBD2 (6 bases). The CDR3 totals 17 residues. V was shortened by 3 bases and J by 0 bases, with 18 bases between the two germline ends. Germline CDR1 and CDR2: DFQATT and SNEGSKA (reference sequence). The CDR3 loop reads CSARAIAVRSSYNEQFF. The CDR3 nucleotides read TGCAGTGCTAGGGCCATAGCGGTCCGGTCCTCCTACAATGAGCAGTTCTTC.

This clonotype came up a few times. This sequence joins TRBV6-1 and TRBJ2-3; 7 nucleotides align to TRBD2. The J segment lost 6 bases and the V segment lost 6 bases, leaving 9 bases of the junction unmatched. CDR1 is MNHNS and CDR2 is SASEGT in the germline V gene. The CDR3 covers 14 residues. The chain's CDR3 is CASRPRTRVDTQYF. The DNA of the CDR3 is TGTGCCAGCAGGCCCCGGACTAGGGTCGATACGCAGTATTTT.

The rearrangement joins TRBV10-2 to TRBJ2-7; D remains unclear. Trimming shortened V by 8 bases and J by 5 bases, and 19 bases separated the two germline ends. The CDR3 sequence is 14 residues long. The germline gives CDR1 WSHSY, CDR2 SAAADI. Here the CDR3 reads CASVSPVRNDEQYF. The CDR3 bases are TGCGCCAGCGTAAGTCCTGTACGGAACGACGAGCAGTACTTC.

The chain is built from TRBV20-1 and TRBJ2-2; a weak D match, TRBD1 (6 bases). Germline V gives CDR1 DFQATT, CDR2 SNEGSKA (reference sequence). V gave up 4 bases and J gave up 3 bases, with 9 bases separating them. The CDR3 sequence is 13 residues long. The CDR3 DNA reads as TGCAGTGCTATTGGGACATACACCGGGGAGCTGTTTTTT. Translated: CSAIGTYTGELFF.

This clonotype was detected a few times. The genes are TRBV6-2 or TRBV6-3 and TRBJ2-3; 8 bases fit TRBD2. This CDR3 contains 14 residues. CDR1 and CDR2 from the germline V gene are MNHEY and SVGEGT. Trimming cost V 6 bases and J 0 bases; bases outside gene matches: 2. As DNA, the CDR3 is TGTGCCAGCAGCGGGACTAGTAGCACAGATACGCAGTATTTT. It is translated as CASSGTSSTDTQYF.

This clonotype was seen a handful of times. The gene calls are TRBV5-1 and TRBJ2-1, with 9 bases that match TRBD2. Trimming removed 4 bases from V and 7 bases from J; junction bases left unmatched: 3. Germline loops: CDR1 SGHRS, CDR2 YFSETQ. CDR3 length: 13 residues. CDR3 nucleotides: TGCGCCAGCAGCATAGGACTAGCGAATGAGCAGTTCTTC. Protein: CASSIGLANEQFF.

This clonotype was observed a handful of times. This sequence joins TRBV23-1 and TRBJ2-1; 10 positions agree with TRBD2. TRBV23-1 is an ORF, and what it does is uncertain. The CDR3 is 15 amino acids. Trimming at V came to 2 bases and at J to 8 bases, leaving 6 bases not matched to a gene. The CDR3 DNA sequence: TGCGCCAGCAGTCAAACCCTAGCGGGGGCGGATGAGCAGTTCTTC. Protein: CASSQTLAGADEQFF.

The gene calls are TRBV5-6 and TRBJ2-1; possible D gene TRBD1, 6 bases. CDR3 size: 12 residues. V was shortened by 4 bases and J by 14 bases, with 16 bases between the two germline ends. Germline CDR1 and CDR2: SGHDT and YYEEEE. The CDR3 region has the DNA TGTGCCAGCAGCGGGATCAGGGGCGTGGAGTTCTTC. It specifies CASSGIRGVEFF.

This clonotype appeared many times. This chain joins TRBV6-5 and TRBJ1-1, with TRBD1 as a possible D gene (5 bases). V shed 0 bases and J shed 2 bases, with 10 bases lying between them. The germline V gene encodes CDR1 MNHEY and CDR2 SVGAGI. CDR3 length equals 15 residues. As DNA, the CDR3 is TGTGCCAGCAGTTACTCTTCGAGGGGTAACACTGAAGCTTTCTTT. Its protein product is CASSYSSRGNTEAFF.

CDR3 sequence reads: CASSLSPGTGTREQYF. The CDR3 region has the DNA TGTGCCAGCAGCCTATCTCCCGGGACAGGCACGCGGGAGCAGTACTTC. The chain joins TRBV4-2 to TRBJ2-7; 8 nucleotides align to TRBD1. CDR3 length: 16 residues. Germline lookup yields CDR1 LGHNA and CDR2 YNFKEQ. The V gene end was trimmed by 4 bases and the J gene end by 7 bases; junction bases not matched to a gene: 15.